The source of this TCR beta chain is a study of T cell responses to AZD1222 COVID-19 vaccine. Measured with immunoSEQ multiplex PCR; TCRdb has only the in-frame clones, and not every one. Here the sample spans under 200,000 clones, around 94% being singletons. V lost 0 bases and J lost 11; bases outside the gene matches: 12. The germline CDR1 and CDR2 sequences are LGHDT and YNNKEL (reference sequence). This CDR3 comprises 15 residues. Specimen: peripheral blood, collected on day 0 of AZD1222 vaccination. The chain recombines TRBV3-1 (or the pseudogene TRBV3-2) with TRBJ1-1; 7 nucleotides agree with TRBD1. The TCR was taken from an adult in good health. The CDR3 nucleotides read TGTGCCAGCAGCCAAGAAGGGACAGCCTCACCACGGGCTTTCTTT. Amino acids: CASSQEGTASPRAFF.